This TCR beta chain is from a study of cytomegalovirus exposure and HLA in healthy donors (dated by TCRdb to the late 2010s). Describing the broader study: A later analysis indicated that the roughly 130 validation repertoires were generated on the platform also employed for the 666 repertoires of the first cohort. The study aimed to test whether signatures of past pathogen exposure could be identified by cataloging public T cell receptors. Besides the first cohort of more than 650 subjects, a separate validation cohort made up of roughly 120 different subjects was used. High-throughput TCR immunosequencing, statistical association of individual TCRs with disease status, and machine learning were combined to predict cytomegalovirus infection status.

What the work shows at the level of the full study, not this receptor alone: In both the original and validation cohorts, the classifier was reported to diagnose cytomegalovirus status with high specificity and sensitivity. Most TCR sequences were seen in very few donors, while some public TCRs were found in many individuals. A later analysis found that TCRs clustered in the first cohort also tended to co-occur in the 95 to 150 validation repertoires, with approximately 95% of cluster scores above 0. The validation cohort had no HLA typing available for a later analysis, so co-occurrence within that cohort was assessed over all 110 or so repertoires. A total of fewer than 200 TCR beta chains were listed by the study as associated with cytomegalovirus. The authors suggested that the approach could potentially be extended to other disease states and immunological phenotypes. Three of the identified cytomegalovirus-associated TCR beta chains were confirmed in vitro to be specific for cytomegalovirus antigens.

Library creation used the immunoSEQ multiplex PCR assay. In the paper's pipeline: A statistical classification framework was developed to diagnose cytomegalovirus status using the catalog of TCR beta chain sequences. What TCRdb holds here is the immuneACCESS table cut down to in-frame rearrangements. Part of the clones is not present; checked against another copy, under half of the missing clones reflect an unresolved V gene, and the others are unexplained. That table supplies the V and J calls and clone size; D and trimming were determined from the DNA. The sample profile shows hundreds of thousands of clones; roughly 90% of them were found once. Of the sample, around 0.8% falls within the top ten clones. The donors were included in the validation cohort of some 120 subjects, a group kept apart from the 666-subject first cohort. The CDR3 runs 15 residues from the cysteine to the phenylalanine. The sequence is cut down to CDR3 DNA, 45 bases in frame from base 1. From V the trimming removes 1 base and from J it removes 2 bases, while the gene matches leave 3 bases of the junction unaccounted for. According to the germline V gene, CDR1 reads LGHNA and CDR2 reads YNFKEQ.

Points on this clone: Its target antigen remains unknown. No base qualities exist here, and no much larger clone lies one base off it.

Input material: PBMCs. This receptor was obtained from a woman between 18 and 29 years old in good health and CMV-seronegative. The chain is encoded by TRBV4-2 joined to TRBJ2-3, with TRBD2 matching 7 junction bases. At the DNA level, the sequence is TGTGCCAGCAGCCAAGGCGGGAGCCACACAGATACGCAGTATTTT. The encoded protein is CASSQGGSHTDTQYF.